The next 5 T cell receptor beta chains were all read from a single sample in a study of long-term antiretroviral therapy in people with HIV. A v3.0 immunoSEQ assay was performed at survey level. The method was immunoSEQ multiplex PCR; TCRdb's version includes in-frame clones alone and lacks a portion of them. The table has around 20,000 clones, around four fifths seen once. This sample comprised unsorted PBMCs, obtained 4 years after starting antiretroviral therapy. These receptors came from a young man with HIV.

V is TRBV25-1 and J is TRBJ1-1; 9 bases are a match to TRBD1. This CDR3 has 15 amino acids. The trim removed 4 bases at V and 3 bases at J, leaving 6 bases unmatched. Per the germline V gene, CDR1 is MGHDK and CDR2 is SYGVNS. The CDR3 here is CASSGGTGWYTEAFF. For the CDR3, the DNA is TGTGCCAGCAGTGGGGGGACAGGGTGGTACACTGAAGCTTTCTTT.

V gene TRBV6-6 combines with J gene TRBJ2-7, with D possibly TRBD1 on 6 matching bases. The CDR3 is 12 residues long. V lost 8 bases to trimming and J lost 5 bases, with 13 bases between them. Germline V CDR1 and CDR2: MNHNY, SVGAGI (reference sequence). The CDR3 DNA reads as TGTGCCAGCGCCTTACAGGGAAACGAGCAGTACGTC. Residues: CASALQGNEQYV.

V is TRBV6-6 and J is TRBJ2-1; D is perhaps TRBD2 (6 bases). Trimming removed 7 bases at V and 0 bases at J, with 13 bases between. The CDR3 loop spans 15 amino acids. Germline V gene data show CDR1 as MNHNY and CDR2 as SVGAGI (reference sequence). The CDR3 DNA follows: TGTGCCAGCATCCCGGGGGAGTTCTCCTACAATGAGCAGTTCTTC. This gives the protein CASIPGEFSYNEQFF.

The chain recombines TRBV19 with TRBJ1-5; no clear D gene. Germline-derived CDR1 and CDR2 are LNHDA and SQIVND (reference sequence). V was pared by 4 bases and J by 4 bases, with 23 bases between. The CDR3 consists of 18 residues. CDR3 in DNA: TGTGCCAGTAGTACCCAGAGCGGCGGGATTTTGGGGAATCAGCCCCAGCATTTT. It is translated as CASSTQSGGILGNQPQHF.

DNA of the CDR3: TGTGCCATCAGTGAGTCGGAGGCGGGCACTGAAGCTTTCTTT. Protein: CAISESEAGTEAFF. This chain connects TRBV10-3 to TRBJ1-1, with D unclear. The CDR3 runs to 14 residues. Germline lookup yields CDR1 ENHRY and CDR2 SYGVKD. V was pared by 0 bases and J by 4 bases, with 9 bases between.